This T cell receptor beta chain was captured by sequencing in a study of siplizumab effects on memory and regulatory T cells. About this clone: Its antigen remains unknown.

Data came from immunoSEQ multiplex PCR; TCRdb stores just in-frame clones and leaves some out. The sample shows 90,000 to 120,000 clones, about nine tenths of them seen only once. Study results and limitations: Both greater diversity than memory cells and a major contribution to the alloresponse seemed to characterize naive T cells.

The CDR3 covers 12 residues. Per the germline V gene, CDR1 is MNHNS and CDR2 is SASEGT. Trimming stripped 6 bases from V and 1 base from J, with 6 bases between. The sequenced material came from CD4+ T cells sorted from blood. The chain has TRBV6-1 and TRBJ1-2; D gene unclear. The TCR originated in a human donor in good health. Some clones in this sample may be carry-over from other donors' samples. The CDR3 region is CASRNVNYGYTF. The CDR3 DNA sequence: TGTGCCAGCAGAAACGTTAACTATGGCTACACCTTC.